This T cell receptor beta chain was sequenced during a study of T-cell memory formation after mild COVID-19. Study in general: Largely donor-specific sequence clusters came from a couple of donors. Findings of the study overall: A second wave of clones peaked on day 37, and their SARS-CoV-2 specificity went unconfirmed. Clones shrinking from day 15 to 85 showed even CD4/CD8 mixes; later expanders tilted CD4+.

Amplification by 5'RACE using constant-segment primers produced TCR alpha and TCR beta cDNA libraries that carried sample barcodes and UMIs. One entry per CDR3 protein, called by TCRdb with MiXCR from the 5' RACE reads. The data show 190,000 or so distinct CDR3 sequences, around a fifth seen once. Details on this clonotype: As yet, its antigen is unknown.

The CDR3 contains 15 residues. Germline V lookup: CDR1 MNHNS, CDR2 SASEGT. V lost 3 bases and J 2 bases, leaving 12 bases between the germline ends. The chain carries TRBV6-1 and TRBJ2-3, with D maybe TRBD1 (6 bases). This sequence was found in an adult woman who had mild COVID-19 (a few samples of this study predate the infection). Cell type and time point are not known. Material: PBMCs or a T cell subset sorted from them (not recorded which). The CDR3 DNA sequence: TGTGCCAGCAGTGATTCGGACAGATCCACAGATACGCAGTATTTT. This gives the protein CASSDSDRSTDTQYF.